This T cell receptor beta chain originates from a study of cytomegalovirus exposure and HLA in healthy donors. Study overall: A preliminary data release comprised tens of millions of unique TCRs obtained from HLA-typed donors.

The PCR employed 60 Vbeta primers together with 13 Jbeta primers. Sequencing used immunoSEQ multiplex PCR; TCRdb keeps in-frame clones, though not all of them. The sample lists fewer than 140,000 clones, 60% to 85% occurring once. There are 13 residues in the CDR3. CDR1 and CDR2 (germline): MNHNY, SVGAGI (reference sequence). V lost 5 bases and J lost 4, with 11 bases in between. The sequence was collected from a male donor in good health and CMV-seropositive. Source material: PBMCs. This rearrangement joins TRBV6-6 to TRBJ1-1; D might be TRBD1 (6 bases). CDR3 protein: CASSGTSPTEAFF. Here the CDR3 DNA reads TGTGCCAGCAGTGGGACATCTCCCACTGAAGCTTTCTTT.